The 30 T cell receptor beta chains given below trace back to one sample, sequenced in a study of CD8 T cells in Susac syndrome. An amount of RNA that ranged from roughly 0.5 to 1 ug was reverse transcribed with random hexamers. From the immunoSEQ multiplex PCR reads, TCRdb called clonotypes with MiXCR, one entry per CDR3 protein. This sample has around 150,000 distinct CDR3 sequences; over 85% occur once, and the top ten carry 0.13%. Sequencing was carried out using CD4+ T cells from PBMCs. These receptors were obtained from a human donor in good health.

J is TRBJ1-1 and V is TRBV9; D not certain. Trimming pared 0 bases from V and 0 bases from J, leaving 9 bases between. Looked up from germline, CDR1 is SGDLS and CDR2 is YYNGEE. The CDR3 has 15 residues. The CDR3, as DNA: TGTGCCAGCAGCGTAGGGAGGCGGATGAACACTGAAGCTTTCTTT. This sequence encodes CASSVGRRMNTEAFF. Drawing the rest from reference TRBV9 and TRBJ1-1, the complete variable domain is DSGVTQTPKHLITATGQRVTLRCSPRSGDLSVYWYQQSLDQGLQFLIQYYNGEERAKGNILERFSAQQFPDLHSELNLSSLELGDSALYFCASSVGRRMNTEAFFGQGTRLTVV.

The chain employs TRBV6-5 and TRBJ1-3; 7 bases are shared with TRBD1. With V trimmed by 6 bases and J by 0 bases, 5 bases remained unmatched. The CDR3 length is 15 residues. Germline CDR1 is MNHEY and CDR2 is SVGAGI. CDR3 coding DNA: TGTGCCAGCAGCCCCGACAGGGACTCTGGAAACACCATATATTTT. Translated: CASSPDRDSGNTIYF.

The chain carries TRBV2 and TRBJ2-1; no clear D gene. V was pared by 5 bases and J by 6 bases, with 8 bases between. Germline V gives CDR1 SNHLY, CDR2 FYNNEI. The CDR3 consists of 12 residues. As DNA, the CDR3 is TGTGCCAGCAGTCCCTTTGGCAATGAGCAGTTCTTC. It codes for CASSPFGNEQFF.

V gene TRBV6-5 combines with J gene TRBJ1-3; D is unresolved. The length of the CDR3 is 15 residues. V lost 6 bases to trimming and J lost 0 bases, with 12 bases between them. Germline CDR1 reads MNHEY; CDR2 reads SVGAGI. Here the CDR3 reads CASSSETISGNTIYF. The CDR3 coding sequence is TGTGCCAGCAGCTCCGAAACTATCTCTGGAAACACCATATATTTT.

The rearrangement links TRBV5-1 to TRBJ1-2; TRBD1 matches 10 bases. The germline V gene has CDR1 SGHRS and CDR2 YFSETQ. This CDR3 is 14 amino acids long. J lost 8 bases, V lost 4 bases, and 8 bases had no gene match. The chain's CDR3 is CASSGATGGVGYTF. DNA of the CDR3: TGCGCCAGCAGCGGGGCGACAGGGGGCGTAGGCTACACCTTC.

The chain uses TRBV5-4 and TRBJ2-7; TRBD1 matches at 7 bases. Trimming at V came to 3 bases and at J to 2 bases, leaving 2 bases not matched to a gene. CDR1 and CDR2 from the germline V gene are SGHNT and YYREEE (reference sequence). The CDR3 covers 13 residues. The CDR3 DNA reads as TGTGCCAGCAGCTCTCAGGGGGCCTACGAGCAGTACTTC. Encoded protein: CASSSQGAYEQYF.

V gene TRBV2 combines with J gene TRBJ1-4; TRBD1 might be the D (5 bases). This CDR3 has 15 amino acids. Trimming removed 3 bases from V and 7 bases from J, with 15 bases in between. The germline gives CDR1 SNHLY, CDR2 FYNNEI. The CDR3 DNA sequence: TGTGCCAGCAGTGACGATGTCGGTCAGGGTGAAAAACTGTTTTTT. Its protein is CASSDDVGQGEKLFF.

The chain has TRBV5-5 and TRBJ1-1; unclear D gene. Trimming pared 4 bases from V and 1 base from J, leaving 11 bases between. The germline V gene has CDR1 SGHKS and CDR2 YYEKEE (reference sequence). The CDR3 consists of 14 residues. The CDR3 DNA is TGTGCCAGCAGCCCTCTCGGAGAGAACACTGAAGCTTTCTTT. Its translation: CASSPLGENTEAFF.

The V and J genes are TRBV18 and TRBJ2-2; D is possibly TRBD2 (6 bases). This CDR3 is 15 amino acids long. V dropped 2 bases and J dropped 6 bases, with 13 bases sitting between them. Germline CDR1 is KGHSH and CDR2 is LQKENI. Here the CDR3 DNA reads TGTGCCAGCTCACCAACCGGGGGACGAGCCGGGGAGCTGTTTTTT. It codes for CASSPTGGRAGELFF.

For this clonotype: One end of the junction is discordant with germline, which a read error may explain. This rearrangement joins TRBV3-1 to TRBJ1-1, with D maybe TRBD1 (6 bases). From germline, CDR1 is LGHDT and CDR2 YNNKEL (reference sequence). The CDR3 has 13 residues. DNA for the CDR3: TGTGCCAGCAGTCGCGACAGGAACTCTGAAGCTTTCTTT. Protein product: CASSRDRNSEAFF.

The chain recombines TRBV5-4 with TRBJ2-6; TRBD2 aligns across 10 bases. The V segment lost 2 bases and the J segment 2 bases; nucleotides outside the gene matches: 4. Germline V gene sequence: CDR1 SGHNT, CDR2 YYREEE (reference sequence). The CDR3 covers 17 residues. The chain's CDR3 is CASSFRAGGPGANVLTF. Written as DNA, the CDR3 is TGTGCCAGCAGCTTCAGAGCGGGGGGGCCTGGGGCCAACGTCCTGACTTTC.

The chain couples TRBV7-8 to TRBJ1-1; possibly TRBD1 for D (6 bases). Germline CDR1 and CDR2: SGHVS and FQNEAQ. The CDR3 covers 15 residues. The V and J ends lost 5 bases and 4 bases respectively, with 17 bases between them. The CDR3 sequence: CASSGRGERGTEAFF. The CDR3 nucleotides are TGTGCCAGCAGCGGCAGGGGAGAGCGCGGCACTGAAGCTTTCTTT.

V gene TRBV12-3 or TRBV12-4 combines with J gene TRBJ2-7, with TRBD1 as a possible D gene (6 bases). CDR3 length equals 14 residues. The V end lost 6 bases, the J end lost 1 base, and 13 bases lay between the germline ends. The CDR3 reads CASSRGHGSYEQYF. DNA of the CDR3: TGTGCCAGCAGCCGGGGACACGGGTCCTACGAGCAGTACTTC.

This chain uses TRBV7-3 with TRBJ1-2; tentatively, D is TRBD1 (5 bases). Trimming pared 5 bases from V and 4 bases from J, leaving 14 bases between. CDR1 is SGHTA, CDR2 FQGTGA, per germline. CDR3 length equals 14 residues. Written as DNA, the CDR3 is TGTGCCAGCAGCCCCGGGAGCGGGGGCTATGGCTACACCTTC. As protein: CASSPGSGGYGYTF.

The CDR3 sequence: CASSTRGSYNSPLHF. The CDR3 bases are TGTGCCAGCAGCACCCGCGGCTCCTATAATTCACCCCTCCACTTT. V and J are TRBV9 and TRBJ1-6, with no clear D. Trimming shortened V by 4 bases and J by 0 bases, and 8 bases separated the two germline ends. This CDR3 has 15 residues. Germline values: CDR1 SGDLS, CDR2 YYNGEE.

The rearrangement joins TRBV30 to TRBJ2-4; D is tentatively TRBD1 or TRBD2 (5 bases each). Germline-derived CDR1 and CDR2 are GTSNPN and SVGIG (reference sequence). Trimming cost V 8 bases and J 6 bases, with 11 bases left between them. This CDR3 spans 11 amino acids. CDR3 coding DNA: TGTGCCGGGGGACCCAGAAACATTCAGTACTTC. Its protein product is CAGGPRNIQYF.

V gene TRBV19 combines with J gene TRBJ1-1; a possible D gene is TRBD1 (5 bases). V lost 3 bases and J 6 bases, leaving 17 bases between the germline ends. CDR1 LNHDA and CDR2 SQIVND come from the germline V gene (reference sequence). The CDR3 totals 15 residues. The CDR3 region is CASSIGRREVSEAFF. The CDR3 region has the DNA TGTGCCAGTAGTATTGGTCGCAGGGAGGTCTCTGAAGCTTTCTTT.

CDR3 DNA sequence: TGTGCCAGTAACCCCTGGACAGGTGGGAACACTGAAGCTTTCTTT. Translating it yields CASNPWTGGNTEAFF. The chain recombines TRBV19 with TRBJ1-1; 7 bases align to TRBD1. Germline trimming cut 7 bases from V and 1 base from J; bases unmatched to any gene: 9. The CDR3 runs to 15 residues. Per the germline V gene, CDR1 is LNHDA and CDR2 is SQIVND (reference sequence).

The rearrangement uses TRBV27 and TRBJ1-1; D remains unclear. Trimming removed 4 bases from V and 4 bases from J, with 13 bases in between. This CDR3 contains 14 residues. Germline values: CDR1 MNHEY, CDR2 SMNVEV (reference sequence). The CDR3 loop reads CASSSPPRSTEAFF. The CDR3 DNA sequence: TGTGCCAGCAGTTCCCCCCCAAGGAGCACTGAAGCTTTCTTT.

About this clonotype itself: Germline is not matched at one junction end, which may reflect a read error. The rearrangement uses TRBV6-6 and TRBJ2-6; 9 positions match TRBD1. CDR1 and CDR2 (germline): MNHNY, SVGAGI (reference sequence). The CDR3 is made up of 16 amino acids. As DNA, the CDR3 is TGTGCCAGCAGTTACTCAGGAGCGACAGGGGGCAACGTCCTGACTTTC. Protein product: CASSYSGATGGNVLTF.

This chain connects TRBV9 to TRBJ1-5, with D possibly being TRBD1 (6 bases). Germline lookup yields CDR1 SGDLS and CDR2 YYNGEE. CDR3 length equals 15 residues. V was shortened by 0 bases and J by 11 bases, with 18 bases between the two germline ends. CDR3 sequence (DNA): TGTGCCAGCAGCGTAGAAGGAGGGGGTTCATCGGCCCAGCATTTT. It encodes CASSVEGGGSSAQHF.

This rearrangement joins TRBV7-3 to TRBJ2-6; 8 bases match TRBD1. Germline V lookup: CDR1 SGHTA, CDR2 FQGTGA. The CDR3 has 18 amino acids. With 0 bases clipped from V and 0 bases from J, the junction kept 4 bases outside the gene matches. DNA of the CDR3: TGTGCCAGCAGCTTAACGGACGGACAGGGCTCTGGGGCCAACGTCCTGACTTTC. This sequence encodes CASSLTDGQGSGANVLTF. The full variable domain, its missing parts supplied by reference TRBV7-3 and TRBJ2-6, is GAGVSQTPSNKVTEKGKYVELRCDPISGHTALYWYRQSLGQGPEFLIYFQGTGAADDSGLPNDRFFAVRPEGSVSTLKIQRTERGDSAVYLCASSLTDGQGSGANVLTFGAGSRLTVL.

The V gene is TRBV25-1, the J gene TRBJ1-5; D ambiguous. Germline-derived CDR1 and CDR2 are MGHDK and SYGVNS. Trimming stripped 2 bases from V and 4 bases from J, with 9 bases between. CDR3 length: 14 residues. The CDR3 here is CASSEQAINQPQHF. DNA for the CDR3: TGTGCCAGCAGTGAACAGGCGATTAATCAGCCCCAGCATTTT.

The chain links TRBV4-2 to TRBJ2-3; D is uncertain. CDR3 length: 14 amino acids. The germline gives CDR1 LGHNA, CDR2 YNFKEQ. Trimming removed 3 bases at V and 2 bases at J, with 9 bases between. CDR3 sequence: CASSHRSSTDTQYF. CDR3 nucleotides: TGTGCCAGCAGCCACCGGTCCTCCACAGATACGCAGTATTTT.

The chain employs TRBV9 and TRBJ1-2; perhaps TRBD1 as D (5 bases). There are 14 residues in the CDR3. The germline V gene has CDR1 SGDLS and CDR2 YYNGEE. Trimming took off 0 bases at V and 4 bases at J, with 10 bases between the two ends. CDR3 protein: CASSVEAGLYGYTF. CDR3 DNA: TGTGCCAGCAGCGTAGAAGCAGGGCTCTATGGCTACACCTTC.

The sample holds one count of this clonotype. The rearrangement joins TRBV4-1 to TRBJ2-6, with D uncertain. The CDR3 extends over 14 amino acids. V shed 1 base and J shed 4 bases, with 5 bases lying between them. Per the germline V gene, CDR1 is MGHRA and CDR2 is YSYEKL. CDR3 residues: CASSQVAGANVLTF. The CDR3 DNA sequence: TGCGCCAGCAGCCAAGTCGCAGGGGCCAACGTCCTGACTTTC.

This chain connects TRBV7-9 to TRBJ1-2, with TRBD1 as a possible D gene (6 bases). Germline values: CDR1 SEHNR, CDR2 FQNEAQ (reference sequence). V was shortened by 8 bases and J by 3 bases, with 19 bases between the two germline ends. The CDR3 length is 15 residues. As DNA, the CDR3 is TGTGCCAGCTCCTTAGCCGGGGGCAGTTACTATGGCTACACCTTC. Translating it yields CASSLAGGSYYGYTF.

Written as DNA, the CDR3 is TGTGCCAGCAGCTTACAGGCAGGGAGAGGAAACACCATATATTTT. It is translated as CASSLQAGRGNTIYF. The gene calls are TRBV7-2 and TRBJ1-3; tentative D call: TRBD1 (5 bases). The CDR3 totals 15 residues. Trimming pared 2 bases from V and 4 bases from J, leaving 12 bases between. Germline V gives CDR1 SGHTA, CDR2 FQGNSA.

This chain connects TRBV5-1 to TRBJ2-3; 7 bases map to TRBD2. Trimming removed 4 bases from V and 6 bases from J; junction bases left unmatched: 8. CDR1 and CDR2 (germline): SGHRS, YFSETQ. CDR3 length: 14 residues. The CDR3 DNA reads TGCGCCAGCAGCCCGGGGACTATGGTGGATACGCAGTATTTT. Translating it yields CASSPGTMVDTQYF.

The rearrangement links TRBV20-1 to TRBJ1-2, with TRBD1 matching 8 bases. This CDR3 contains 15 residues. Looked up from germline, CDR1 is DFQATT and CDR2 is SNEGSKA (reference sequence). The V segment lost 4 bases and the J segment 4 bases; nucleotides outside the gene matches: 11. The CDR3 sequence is CSAKDRVLGVYGYTF. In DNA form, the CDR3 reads TGCAGTGCTAAGGACAGGGTTCTAGGGGTCTATGGCTACACCTTC.